This T cell receptor beta chain was observed in a study of beta chain features in type 1 diabetes. The authors reverse transcribed all of the isolated RNA, so sequencing captured expressed TCRB transcripts. Using immunoSEQ multiplex PCR, the repertoire was profiled, and TCRdb retains in-frame clones only, with some absent. The sample carries about 350,000 clones, around a fifth recorded once. Blood was collected once per donor into heparin, averaging around 0.11 L. The sequence came from a woman younger than 35 in good health. Sequenced sample: naive CD4+ T cells from blood.

CDR3 bases: TGTGCCACCAGCCCGGGGCTGGCGGGAGGCACAGATACGCAGTATTTT. It specifies CATSPGLAGGTDTQYF. The chain combines TRBV15 with TRBJ2-3, with TRBD2 matching 7 bases. Germline lookup yields CDR1 LNHNV and CDR2 YYDKDF (reference sequence). V trimming: 5 bases; J trimming: 1 base; junction bases outside the gene matches: 9. CDR3 size: 16 residues.